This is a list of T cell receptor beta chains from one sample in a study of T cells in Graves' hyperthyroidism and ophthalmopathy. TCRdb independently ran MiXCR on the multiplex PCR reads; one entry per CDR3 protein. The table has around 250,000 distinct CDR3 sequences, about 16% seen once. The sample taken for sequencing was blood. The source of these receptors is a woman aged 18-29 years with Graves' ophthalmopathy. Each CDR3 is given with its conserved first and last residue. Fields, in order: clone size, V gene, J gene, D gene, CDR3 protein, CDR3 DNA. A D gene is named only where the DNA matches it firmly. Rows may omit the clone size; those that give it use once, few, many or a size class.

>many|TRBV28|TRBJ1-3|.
CASSLRDKPGNTIYF
TGTGCCAGCAGTTTGCGGGACAAACCTGGAAACACCATATATTTT
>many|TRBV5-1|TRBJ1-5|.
CASSFDGLGNQPQHF
TGCGCCAGCAGCTTTGATGGGCTAGGAAATCAGCCCCAGCATTTT
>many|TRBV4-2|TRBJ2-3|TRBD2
CASSPGLAGDGTQYF
TGTGCCAGCAGCCCAGGACTAGCGGGGGACGGTACGCAGTATTTT
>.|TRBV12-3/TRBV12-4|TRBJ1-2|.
CASSPSGTGFVDGYTF
TGTGCCAGCAGTCCGTCCGGGACGGGGTTTGTGGATGGCTACACCTTC
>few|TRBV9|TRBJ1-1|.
CASSGPRASLIF
TGTGCCAGCAGCGGACCCCGAGCTAGTTTGATCTTT
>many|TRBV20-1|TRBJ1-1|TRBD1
CSARRRPGGNTEAFF
TGCAGTGCTAGAAGAAGGCCAGGGGGTAACACTGAAGCTTTCTTT
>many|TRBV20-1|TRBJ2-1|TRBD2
CSAKIAGGPYEQFF
TGCAGTGCGAAAATAGCGGGAGGGCCCTATGAGCAGTTCTTC
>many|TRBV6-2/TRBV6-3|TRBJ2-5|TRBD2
CASDTGGEETQYF
TGTGCCAGCGACACGGGAGGAGAGGAGACCCAGTACTTC
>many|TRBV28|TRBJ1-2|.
CASSSDFNYGYTF
TGTGCCAGCAGTTCAGATTTTAACTATGGCTACACCTTC
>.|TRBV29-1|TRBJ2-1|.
CSSGRRSYNEQFF
TGCAGTTCGGGCAGACGCTCCTACAATGAGCAGTTCTTC
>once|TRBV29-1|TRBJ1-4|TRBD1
CSARQGNGATNEKLFF
TGCAGCGCCCGACAGGGTAACGGAGCAACTAATGAAAAACTGTTTTTT